This TCR beta chain appears in the sequencing data of a study of cytotoxic CD8 clonotypes in ibrutinib-treated CLL. TCRdb's copy holds only in-frame clones and misses some; the assay was immunoSEQ multiplex PCR. Altogether approximately 330,000 clones are present, about 77% being singletons, with the ten largest covering over 6.5%. In germline, CDR1 is SGHVS, CDR2 FQNEAQ. V was trimmed by 2 bases and J by 14 bases, leaving 10 bases between them. CDR3 length: 11 amino acids. This TCR was recovered from a human donor with chronic lymphocytic leukemia. The chain combines TRBV7-8 with TRBJ2-1; maybe TRBD1 (6 bases). The sequencing here drew on PBMCs, taken before ibrutinib treatment. The chain's CDR3 is CASSLSGDEFF. CDR3 in DNA: TGTGCCAGCAGCTTATCAGGGGACGAGTTCTTC.